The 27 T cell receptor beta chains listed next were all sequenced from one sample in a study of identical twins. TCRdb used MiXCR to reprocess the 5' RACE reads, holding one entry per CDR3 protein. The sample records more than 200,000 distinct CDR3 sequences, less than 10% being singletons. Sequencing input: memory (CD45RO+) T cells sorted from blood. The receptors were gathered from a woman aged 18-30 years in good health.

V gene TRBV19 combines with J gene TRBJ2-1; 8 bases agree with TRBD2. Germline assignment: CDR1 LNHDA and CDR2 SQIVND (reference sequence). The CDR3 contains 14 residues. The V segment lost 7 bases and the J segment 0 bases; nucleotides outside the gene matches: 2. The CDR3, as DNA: TGTGCCAGTACTAGCGGGTACTCCTACAATGAGCAGTTCTTC. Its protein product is CASTSGYSYNEQFF.

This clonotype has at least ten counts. CDR3: CASKIQGSSYEQYF. CDR3 DNA: TGTGCCAGTAAAATACAGGGGAGCTCCTACGAGCAGTACTTC. The V call is TRBV19, the J call TRBJ2-7; 7 bases are shared with TRBD1. The V gene end was trimmed by 7 bases and the J gene end by 0 bases; junction bases not matched to a gene: 6. Per germline, CDR1 LNHDA and CDR2 SQIVND (reference sequence). The CDR3 is 14 amino acids.

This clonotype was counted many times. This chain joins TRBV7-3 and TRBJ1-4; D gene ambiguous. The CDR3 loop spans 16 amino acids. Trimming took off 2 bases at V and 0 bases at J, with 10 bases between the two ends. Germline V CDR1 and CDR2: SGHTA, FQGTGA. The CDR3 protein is CASSLRPIATNEKLFF. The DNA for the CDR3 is TGTGCCAGCAGCTTACGCCCAATCGCAACTAATGAAAAACTGTTTTTT.

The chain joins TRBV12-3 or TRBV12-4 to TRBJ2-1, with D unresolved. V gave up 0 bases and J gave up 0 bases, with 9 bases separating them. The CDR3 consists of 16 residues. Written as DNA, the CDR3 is TGTGCCAGCAGTTTAGCGGCGGAGAGCTCCTACAATGAGCAGTTCTTC. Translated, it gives CASSLAAESSYNEQFF.

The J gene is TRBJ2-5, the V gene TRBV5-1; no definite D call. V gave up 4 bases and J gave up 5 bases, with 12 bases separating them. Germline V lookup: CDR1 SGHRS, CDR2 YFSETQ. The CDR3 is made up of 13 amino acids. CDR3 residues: CASSEPRHETQYF. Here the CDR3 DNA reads TGCGCCAGCAGCGAGCCTAGGCATGAGACCCAGTACTTC.

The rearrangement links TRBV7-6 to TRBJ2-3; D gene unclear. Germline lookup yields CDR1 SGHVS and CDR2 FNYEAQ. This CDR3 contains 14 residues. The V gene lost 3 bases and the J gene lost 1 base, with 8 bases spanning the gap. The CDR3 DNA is TGTGCCAGCAGCTTTAGTACTGGCACAGATACGCAGTATTTT. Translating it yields CASSFSTGTDTQYF.

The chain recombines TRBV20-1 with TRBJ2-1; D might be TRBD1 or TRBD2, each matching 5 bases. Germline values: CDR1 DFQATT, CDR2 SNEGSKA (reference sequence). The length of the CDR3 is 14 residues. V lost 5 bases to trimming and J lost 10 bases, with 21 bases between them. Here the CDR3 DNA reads TGCAGTGCTCGGGGTTCGAGAACAGGAAACGAGCAGTTCTTC. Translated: CSARGSRTGNEQFF.

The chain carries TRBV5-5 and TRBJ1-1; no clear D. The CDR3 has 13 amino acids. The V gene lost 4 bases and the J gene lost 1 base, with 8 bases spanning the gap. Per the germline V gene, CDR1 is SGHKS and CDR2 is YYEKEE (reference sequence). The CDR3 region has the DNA TGTGCCAGCAGCCCCATGGGGAACACTGAAGCTTTCTTT. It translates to CASSPMGNTEAFF.

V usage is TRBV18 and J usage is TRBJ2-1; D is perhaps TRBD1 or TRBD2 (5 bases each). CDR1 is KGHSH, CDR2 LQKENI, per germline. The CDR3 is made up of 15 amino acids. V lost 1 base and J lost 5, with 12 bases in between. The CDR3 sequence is CASSPRGTLDNEQFF. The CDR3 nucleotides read TGTGCCAGCTCACCACGAGGGACCTTGGACAATGAGCAGTTCTTC.

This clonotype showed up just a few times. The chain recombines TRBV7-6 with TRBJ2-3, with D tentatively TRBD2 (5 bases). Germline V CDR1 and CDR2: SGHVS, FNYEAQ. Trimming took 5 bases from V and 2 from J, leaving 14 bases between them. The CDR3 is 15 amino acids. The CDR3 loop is CASSKLVTDTDTQYF. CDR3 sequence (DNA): TGTGCCAGCAGCAAACTAGTCACAGACACAGATACGCAGTATTTT.

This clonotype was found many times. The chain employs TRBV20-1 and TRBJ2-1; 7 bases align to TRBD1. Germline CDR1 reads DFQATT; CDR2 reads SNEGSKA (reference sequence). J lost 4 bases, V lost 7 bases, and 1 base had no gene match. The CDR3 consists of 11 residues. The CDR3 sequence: CSGDSYNEQFF. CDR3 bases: TGCAGTGGGGACAGTTACAATGAGCAGTTCTTC.

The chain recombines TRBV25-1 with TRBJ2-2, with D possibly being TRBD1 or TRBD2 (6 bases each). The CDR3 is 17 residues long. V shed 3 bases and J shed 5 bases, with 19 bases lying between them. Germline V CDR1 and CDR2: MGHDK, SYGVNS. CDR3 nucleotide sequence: TGTGCCAGCAGTGACGTGTATGGGGGGCTAACAACCGGGGAGCTGTTTTTT. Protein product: CASSDVYGGLTTGELFF.

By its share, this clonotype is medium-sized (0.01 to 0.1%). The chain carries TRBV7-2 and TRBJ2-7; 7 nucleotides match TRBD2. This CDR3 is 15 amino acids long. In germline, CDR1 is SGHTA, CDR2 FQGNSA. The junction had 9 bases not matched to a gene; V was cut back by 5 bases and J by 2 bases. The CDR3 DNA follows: TGTGCCAGCAGCCCGATAGCGGGCTCAACCTACGAGCAGTACTTC. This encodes CASSPIAGSTYEQYF.

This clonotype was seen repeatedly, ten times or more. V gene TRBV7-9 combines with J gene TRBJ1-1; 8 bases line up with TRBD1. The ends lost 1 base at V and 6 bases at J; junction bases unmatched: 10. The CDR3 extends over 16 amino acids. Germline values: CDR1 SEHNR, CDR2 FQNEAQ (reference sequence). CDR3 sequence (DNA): TGTGCCAGCAGCTTAGGGTCTGGGCAGGGGGCAGCTGAAGCTTTCTTT. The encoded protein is CASSLGSGQGAAEAFF.

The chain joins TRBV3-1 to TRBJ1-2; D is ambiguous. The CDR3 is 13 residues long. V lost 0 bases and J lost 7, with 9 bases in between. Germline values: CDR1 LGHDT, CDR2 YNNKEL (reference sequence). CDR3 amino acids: CASSQEKTVGYTF. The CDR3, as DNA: TGTGCCAGCAGCCAAGAAAAAACGGTTGGCTACACCTTC.

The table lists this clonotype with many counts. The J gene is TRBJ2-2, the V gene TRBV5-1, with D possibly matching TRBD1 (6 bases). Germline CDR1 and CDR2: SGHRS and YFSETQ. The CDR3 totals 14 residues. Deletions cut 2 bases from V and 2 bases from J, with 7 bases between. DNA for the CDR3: TGCGCCAGCAGCTTACAGGGCAACACCGGGGAGCTGTTTTTT. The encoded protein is CASSLQGNTGELFF.

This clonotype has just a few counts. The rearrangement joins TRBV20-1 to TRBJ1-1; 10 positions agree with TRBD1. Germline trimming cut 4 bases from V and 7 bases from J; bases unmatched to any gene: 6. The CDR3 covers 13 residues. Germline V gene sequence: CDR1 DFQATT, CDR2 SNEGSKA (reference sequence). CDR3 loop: CSATRDRGGEAFF. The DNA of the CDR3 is TGCAGTGCTACCCGGGACAGGGGAGGTGAAGCTTTCTTT.

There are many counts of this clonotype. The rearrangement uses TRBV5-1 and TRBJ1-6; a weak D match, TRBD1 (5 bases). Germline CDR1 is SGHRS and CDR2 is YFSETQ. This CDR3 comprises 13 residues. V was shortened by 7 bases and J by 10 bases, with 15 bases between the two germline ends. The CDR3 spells CASAGTGDSPLHF. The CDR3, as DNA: TGCGCCAGCGCGGGGACGGGGGACTCACCCCTCCACTTT.

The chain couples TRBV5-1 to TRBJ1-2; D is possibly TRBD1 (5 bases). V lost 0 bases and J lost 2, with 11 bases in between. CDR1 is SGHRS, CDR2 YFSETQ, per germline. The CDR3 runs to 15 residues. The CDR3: CASSLAGRANYGYTF. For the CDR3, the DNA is TGCGCCAGCAGCTTGGCTGGCAGGGCCAACTATGGCTACACCTTC.

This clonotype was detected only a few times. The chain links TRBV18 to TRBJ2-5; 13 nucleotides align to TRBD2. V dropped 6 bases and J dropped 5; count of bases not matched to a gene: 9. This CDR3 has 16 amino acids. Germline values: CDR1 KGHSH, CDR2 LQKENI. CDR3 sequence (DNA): TGTGCCAGCTCCCGCACTAGCGGGGGGGCCGGTGAGACCCAGTACTTC. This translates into CASSRTSGGAGETQYF.

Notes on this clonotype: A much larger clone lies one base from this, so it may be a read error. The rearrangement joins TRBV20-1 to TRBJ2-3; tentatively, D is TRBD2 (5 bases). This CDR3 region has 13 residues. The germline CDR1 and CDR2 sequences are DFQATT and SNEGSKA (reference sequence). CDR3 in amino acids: CSASLDGADTQCF. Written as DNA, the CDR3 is TGCAGTGCTAGTCTAGATGGAGCGGATACGCAGTGTTTT.

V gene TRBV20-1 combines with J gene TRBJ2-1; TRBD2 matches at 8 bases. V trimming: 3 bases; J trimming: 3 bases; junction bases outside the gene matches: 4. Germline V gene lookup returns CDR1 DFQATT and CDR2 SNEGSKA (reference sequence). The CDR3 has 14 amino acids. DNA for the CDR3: TGCAGTGCTAGGGGCGGGGGGTTCTACAATGAGCAGTTCTTC. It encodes CSARGGGFYNEQFF.

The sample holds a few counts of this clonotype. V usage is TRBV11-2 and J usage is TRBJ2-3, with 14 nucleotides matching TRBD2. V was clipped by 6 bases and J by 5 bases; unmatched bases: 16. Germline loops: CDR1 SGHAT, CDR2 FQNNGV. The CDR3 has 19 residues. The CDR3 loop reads CASRPKGTSGSLFQDTQYF. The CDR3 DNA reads TGTGCCAGCAGACCAAAAGGGACTAGCGGGAGTCTTTTTCAAGATACGCAGTATTTT.

This CDR3 reads CASSIRGLPSSYEQYF. CDR3 DNA sequence: TGTGCCAGTAGTATTCGCGGACTCCCGTCGTCCTACGAGCAGTACTTC. The chain is built from TRBV19 and TRBJ2-7, with D perhaps TRBD2 (5 bases). Trimming took off 3 bases at V and 1 base at J, with 16 bases between the two ends. The CDR3 is made up of 16 amino acids. Germline lookup yields CDR1 LNHDA and CDR2 SQIVND (reference sequence).

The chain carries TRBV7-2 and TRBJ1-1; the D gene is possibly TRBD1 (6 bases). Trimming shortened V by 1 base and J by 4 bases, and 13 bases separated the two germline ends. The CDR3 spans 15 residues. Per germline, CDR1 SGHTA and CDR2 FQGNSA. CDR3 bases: TGTGCCAGCAGCTTAGTGGGGGCAGGCTCCACTGAAGCTTTCTTT. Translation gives CASSLVGAGSTEAFF.

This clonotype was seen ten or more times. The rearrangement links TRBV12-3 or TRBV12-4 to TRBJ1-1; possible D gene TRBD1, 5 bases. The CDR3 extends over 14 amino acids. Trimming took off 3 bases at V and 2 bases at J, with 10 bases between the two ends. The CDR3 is CASSFGQANTEAFF. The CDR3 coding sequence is TGTGCCAGCAGTTTCGGACAAGCAAACACTGAAGCTTTCTTT.

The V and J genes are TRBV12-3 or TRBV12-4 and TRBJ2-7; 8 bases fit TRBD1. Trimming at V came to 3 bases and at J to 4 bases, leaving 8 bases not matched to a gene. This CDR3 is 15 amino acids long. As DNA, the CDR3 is TGTGCCAGCAGTTTTAGGACAGGGCACGCATACGAGCAGTACTTC. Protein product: CASSFRTGHAYEQYF.